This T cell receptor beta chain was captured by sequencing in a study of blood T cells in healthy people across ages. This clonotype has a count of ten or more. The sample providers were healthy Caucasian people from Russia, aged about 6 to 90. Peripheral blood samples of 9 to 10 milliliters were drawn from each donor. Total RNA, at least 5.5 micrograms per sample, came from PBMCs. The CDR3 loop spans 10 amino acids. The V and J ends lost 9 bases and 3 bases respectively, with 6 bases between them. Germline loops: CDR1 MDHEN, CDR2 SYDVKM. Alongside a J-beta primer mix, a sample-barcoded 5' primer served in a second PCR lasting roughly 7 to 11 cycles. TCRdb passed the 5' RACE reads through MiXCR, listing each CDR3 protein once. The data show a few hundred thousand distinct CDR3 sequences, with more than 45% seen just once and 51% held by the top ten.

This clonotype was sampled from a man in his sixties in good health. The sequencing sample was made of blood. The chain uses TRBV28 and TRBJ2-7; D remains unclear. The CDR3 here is CASGDYEQYF. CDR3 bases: TGTGCCAGTGGAGACTACGAGCAGTACTTC.